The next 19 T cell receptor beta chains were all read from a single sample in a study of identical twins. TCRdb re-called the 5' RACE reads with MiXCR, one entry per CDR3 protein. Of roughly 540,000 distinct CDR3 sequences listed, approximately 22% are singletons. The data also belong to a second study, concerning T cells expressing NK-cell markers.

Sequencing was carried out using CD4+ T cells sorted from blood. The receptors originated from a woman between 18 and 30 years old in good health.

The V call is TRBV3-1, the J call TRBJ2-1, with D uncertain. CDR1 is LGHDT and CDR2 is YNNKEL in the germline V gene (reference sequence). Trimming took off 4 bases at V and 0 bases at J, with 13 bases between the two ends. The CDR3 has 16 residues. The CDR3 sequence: CASSPLLPSSYNEQFF. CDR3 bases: TGTGCCAGCAGCCCCCTTTTGCCAAGCTCCTACAATGAGCAGTTCTTC.

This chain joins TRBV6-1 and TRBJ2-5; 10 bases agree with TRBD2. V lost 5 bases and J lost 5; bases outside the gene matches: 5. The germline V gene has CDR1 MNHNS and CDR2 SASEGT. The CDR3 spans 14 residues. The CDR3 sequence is CASSLAGDGETQYF. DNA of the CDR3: TGTGCCAGCAGTCTAGCGGGAGATGGGGAGACCCAGTACTTC.

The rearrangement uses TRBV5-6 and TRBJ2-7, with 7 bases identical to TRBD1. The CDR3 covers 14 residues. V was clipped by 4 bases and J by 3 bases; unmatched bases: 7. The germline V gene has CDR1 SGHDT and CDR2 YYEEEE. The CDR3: CASSGTGQNYEQYF. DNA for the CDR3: TGTGCCAGCAGCGGGACGGGACAGAACTACGAGCAGTACTTC.

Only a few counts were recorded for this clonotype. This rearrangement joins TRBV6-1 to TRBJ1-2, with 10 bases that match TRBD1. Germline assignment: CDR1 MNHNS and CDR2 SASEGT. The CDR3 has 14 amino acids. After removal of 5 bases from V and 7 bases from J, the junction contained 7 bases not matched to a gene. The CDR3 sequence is CASSTGQGGSGYTF. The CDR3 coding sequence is TGTGCCAGCAGTACCGGACAGGGGGGAAGTGGCTACACCTTC.

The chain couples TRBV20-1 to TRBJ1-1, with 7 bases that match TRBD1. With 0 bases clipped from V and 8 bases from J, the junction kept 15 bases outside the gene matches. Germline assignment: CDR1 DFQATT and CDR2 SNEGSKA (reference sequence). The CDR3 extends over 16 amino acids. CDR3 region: CSARDLSGAGTAEAFF. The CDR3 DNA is TGCAGTGCTAGAGATCTATCCGGAGCGGGGACAGCCGAAGCTTTCTTT.

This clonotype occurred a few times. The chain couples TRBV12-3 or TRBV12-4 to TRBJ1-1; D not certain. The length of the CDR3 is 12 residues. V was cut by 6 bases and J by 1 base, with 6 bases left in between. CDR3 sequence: CASSQRNTEAFF. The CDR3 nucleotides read TGTGCCAGCAGCCAGAGGAACACTGAAGCTTTCTTT.

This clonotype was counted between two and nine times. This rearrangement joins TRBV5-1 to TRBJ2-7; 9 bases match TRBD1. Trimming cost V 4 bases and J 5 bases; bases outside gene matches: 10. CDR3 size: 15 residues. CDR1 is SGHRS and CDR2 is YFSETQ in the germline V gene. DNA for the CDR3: TGCGCCAGCAGCCAACAGGGACAGGGTTACCACGAGCAGTACTTC. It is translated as CASSQQGQGYHEQYF.

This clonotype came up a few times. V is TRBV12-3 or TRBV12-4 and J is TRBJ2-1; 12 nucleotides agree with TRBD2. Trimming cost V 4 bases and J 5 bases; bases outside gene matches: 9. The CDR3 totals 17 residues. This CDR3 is CASSSRLAGVDHNEQFF. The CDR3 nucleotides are TGTGCCAGCAGTTCCCGACTAGCGGGGGTCGACCACAATGAGCAGTTCTTC.

CDR3 coding DNA: TGTGCCAGTAGCGCCGCTGGACAGGGGAGTGAAAAACTGTTTTTT. Encoded protein: CASSAAGQGSEKLFF. V gene TRBV19 combines with J gene TRBJ1-4; TRBD1 aligns across 9 bases. This CDR3 comprises 15 residues. Germline assignment: CDR1 LNHDA and CDR2 SQIVND (reference sequence). Trimming at V came to 6 bases and at J to 7 bases, leaving 9 bases not matched to a gene.

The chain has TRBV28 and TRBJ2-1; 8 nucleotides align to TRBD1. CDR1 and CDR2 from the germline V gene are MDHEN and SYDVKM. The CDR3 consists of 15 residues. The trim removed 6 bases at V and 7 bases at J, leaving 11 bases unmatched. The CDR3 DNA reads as TGTGCCAGCAGGATGAGTCAGGGGGCGTGGAATGAGCAGTTCTTC. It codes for CASRMSQGAWNEQFF.

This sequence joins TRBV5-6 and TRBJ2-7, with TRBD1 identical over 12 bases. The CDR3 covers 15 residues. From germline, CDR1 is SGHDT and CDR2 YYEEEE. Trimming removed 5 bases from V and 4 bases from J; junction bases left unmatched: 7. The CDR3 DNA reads TGTGCCAGCAGGCGACGGGACAGGGGGCTATACGAGCAGTACTTC. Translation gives CASRRRDRGLYEQYF.

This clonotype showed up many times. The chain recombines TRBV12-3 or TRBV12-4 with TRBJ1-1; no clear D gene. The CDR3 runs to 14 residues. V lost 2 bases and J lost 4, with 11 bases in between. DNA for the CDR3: TGTGCCAGCAGTTTAAAGGGAGGGATCACTGAAGCTTTCTTT. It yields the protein CASSLKGGITEAFF.

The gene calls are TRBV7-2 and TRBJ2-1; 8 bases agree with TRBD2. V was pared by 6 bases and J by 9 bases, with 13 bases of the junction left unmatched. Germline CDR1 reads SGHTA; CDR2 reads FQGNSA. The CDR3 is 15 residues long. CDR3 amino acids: CASSELAAGMVEQFF. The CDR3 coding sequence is TGTGCCAGCAGTGAACTAGCGGCGGGGATGGTTGAGCAGTTCTTC. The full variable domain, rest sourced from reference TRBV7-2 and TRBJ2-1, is GAGVSQSPSNKVTEKGKDVELRCDPISGHTALYWYRQSLGQGLEFLIYFQGNSAPDKSGLPSDRFSAERTGGSVSTLTIQRTQQEDSAVYLCASSELAAGMVEQFFGPGTRLTVL.

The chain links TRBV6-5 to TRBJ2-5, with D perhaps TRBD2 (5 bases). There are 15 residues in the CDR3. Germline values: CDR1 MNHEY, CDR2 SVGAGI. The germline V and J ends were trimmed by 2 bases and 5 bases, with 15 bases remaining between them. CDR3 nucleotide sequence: TGTGCCAGCAGTTACGGGAGAGGATTCGGGGAGACCCAGTACTTC. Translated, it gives CASSYGRGFGETQYF.

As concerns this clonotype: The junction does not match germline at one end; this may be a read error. The CDR3 spells CSGEGTGDGYTF. CDR3 nucleotides: TGCAGCGGTGAAGGTACAGGGGACGGCTACACCTTC. The V call is TRBV29-1, the J call TRBJ1-2; 7 bases are a match to TRBD1. The V gene's germline CDR1 is SQVTM and CDR2 ANQGSEA. The CDR3 has 12 residues.

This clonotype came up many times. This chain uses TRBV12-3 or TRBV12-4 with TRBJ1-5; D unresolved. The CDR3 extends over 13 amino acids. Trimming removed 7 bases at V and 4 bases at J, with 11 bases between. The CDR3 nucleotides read TGTGCCAGCATGGCCCTATCAAATCAGCCCCAGCATTTT. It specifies CASMALSNQPQHF.

The CDR3 DNA follows: TGCAGTGCTAGAACAGGGACGAGCCAAGAGACCCAGTACTTC. Its protein product is CSARTGTSQETQYF. The chain has TRBV20-1 and TRBJ2-5; tentatively, D is TRBD1 (6 bases). Germline CDR1 DFQATT, CDR2 SNEGSKA (reference sequence). V was shortened by 2 bases and J by 1 base, with 11 bases between the two germline ends. The CDR3 totals 14 residues.

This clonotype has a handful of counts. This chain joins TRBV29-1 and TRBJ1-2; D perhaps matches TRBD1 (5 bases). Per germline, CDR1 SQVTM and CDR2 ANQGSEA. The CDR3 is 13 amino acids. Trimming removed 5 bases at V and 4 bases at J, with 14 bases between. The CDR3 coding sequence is TGCAGCGTTCAGGGCAGCACCTCCTATGGCTACACCTTC. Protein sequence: CSVQGSTSYGYTF. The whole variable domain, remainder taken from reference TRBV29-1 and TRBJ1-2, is SAVISQKPSRDICQRGTSLTIQCQVDSQVTMMFWYRQQPGQSLTLIATANQGSEATYESGFVIDKFPISRPNLTFSTLTVSNMSPEDSSIYLCSVQGSTSYGYTFGSGTRLTVV.

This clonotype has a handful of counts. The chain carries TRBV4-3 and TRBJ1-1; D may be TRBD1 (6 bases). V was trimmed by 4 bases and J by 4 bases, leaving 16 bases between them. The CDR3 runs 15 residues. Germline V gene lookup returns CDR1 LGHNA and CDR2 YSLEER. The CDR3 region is CASSLLQGQSTEAFF. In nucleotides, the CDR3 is TGCGCCAGCAGCCTCTTACAGGGTCAGTCCACTGAAGCTTTCTTT.